The rows below give T cell receptor beta chains drawn from one sample of a study of cytomegalovirus exposure and HLA in healthy donors. The method was immunoSEQ multiplex PCR; TCRdb's version includes in-frame clones alone and lacks a portion of them. The sample yields approximately 140,000 clones, around 57% seen once. The sequencing sample was made of PBMCs. The receptor source for this set is a male donor in good health and CMV-seronegative. Both conserved end residues are trimmed from each CDR3.

v_gene	j_gene	CDR3aa
TRBV4-3	TRBJ2-2	ASSSRQGRTGELF
TRBV9	TRBJ2-2	ASSPAGGNTGELF
TRBV10-1	TRBJ2-3	ASTGTSTDTQY
TRBV6-5	TRBJ1-2	ASSPDRGSGYT
TRBV7-8	TRBJ2-2	ASSARALGGELF
TRBV15	TRBJ1-5	ATSSDRGLGQPQH
TRBV5-6	TRBJ2-5	ASSLTSGSGGETQY
TRBV28	TRBJ2-7	ASSSPQVDGEQY
TRBV7-9	TRBJ2-7	SSSLDLNGQGNYEQY
TRBV5-1	TRBJ1-4	ASSLGARNEKLF
TRBV5-1	TRBJ1-1	ASSEDRVDTEAF
TRBV4-1	TRBJ1-3	ASSPQGSAGNTIY
TRBV9	TRBJ1-2	ASSGSSWTVNYGYT
TRBV5-6	TRBJ2-3	ASSLDGTTTISTDTQY
TRBV7-2	TRBJ2-7	ASSFGVSYEQY
TRBV29-1	TRBJ1-5	SVGENSNQPQH
TRBV7-2	TRBJ1-6	ASSLGQGLESPLH
TRBV6-1	TRBJ2-3	ASSDVSGSGDTQY
TRBV27	TRBJ2-2	ASSVQTSFTGELF
TRBV3-2	TRBJ2-1	ASSQILI
TRBV19	TRBJ1-6	ASSISASGQVNSPLH
TRBV19	TRBJ1-5	ASSIVDSSLSQPQH
TRBV6-5	TRBJ1-1	ASSPTQTGREAF
TRBV6-1	TRBJ1-5	ASSEVAGDGWQPQH
TRBV5-8	TRBJ1-2	ASSLGGGPRGGRYT
TRBV7-9	TRBJ2-4	ASRSGTAGNIQY
TRBV7-2	TRBJ2-7	ASSPPGISQY
TRBV4-1	TRBJ1-3	ASSLLSSGNTIY
TRBV29-1	TRBJ1-3	SVEYPGDTIY
TRBV5-4	TRBJ2-1	ASSPDRGVYNEQF
TRBV7-2	TRBJ1-6	ASSRVARNSPLH
TRBV6-6	TRBJ1-5	ASSYSRHFSNQPQH
TRBV19	TRBJ2-5	ASSMARGWGLPKETQY
TRBV7-2	TRBJ1-2	ASSSRTANYGYT
TRBV5-4	TRBJ1-1	ASSLAGVGTEAF
TRBV18	TRBJ1-1	ASSPGQGGTEAF
TRBV10-3	TRBJ1-2	AISADSYGYT
TRBV5-4	TRBJ2-7	ASSFTTQVPYEQY
TRBV6-5	TRBJ2-4	ASSLSLAKNIQY
TRBV7-2	TRBJ2-5	ASSRKTGPLQETQY
TRBV6-5	TRBJ1-3	ASSYPGAGNTIY
TRBV30	TRBJ1-6	AWSVRENSPLH
TRBV11-1	TRBJ1-2	ASSPGTGGGYT
TRBV7-9	TRBJ1-1	ASSLMGQNTEAF
TRBV7-2	TRBJ2-3	ASSDTSGGRTDTQY
TRBV2	TRBJ1-5	ASRTTGGNQPQH
TRBV5-4	TRBJ2-7	ASSFSRATEQY
TRBV7-7	TRBJ2-5	ASSAGLAGEGETQY
TRBV5-4	TRBJ2-7	ASSRRDSHYEQY
TRBV7-6	TRBJ2-6	ASGPLGANVLT
TRBV9	TRBJ2-2	ASSVGTGGSPANTGELF
TRBV25-1	TRBJ2-3	ASSEVSSGGAADTQY
TRBV28	TRBJ2-7	ASSLWGTASYEQY
TRBV7-9	TRBJ1-1	ASSRAGWTEAF
TRBV30	TRBJ1-2	AWSWRDRVAIGYT